The following is a TCR beta chain sequence with its context. CDR1 and CDR2 (germline): MNHNY, SVGAGI (reference sequence). Unmatched junction bases numbered 7, after V lost 5 bases and J lost 3 bases. This CDR3 is 15 amino acids long. Only in-frame clones appear in the TCRdb table, and some are missing; sequencing was by immunoSEQ multiplex PCR. The sample holds approximately 75,000 clones, just under 95% seen once. The data originate from a study of technical replicates of blood from a handful of donors. The source of this sequence is a human donor in good health. Sequenced input: T cells isolated from PBMCs. V is TRBV6-6 and J is TRBJ1-5; 7 bases fit TRBD1. The CDR3 DNA follows: TGTGCCAGCAGTAGGGACAGCGGAAACAATCAGCCCCAGCATTTT. This gives the protein CASSRDSGNNQPQHF.